This T cell receptor (beta chain) was documented in a study of T cells in tumors after PD-1 blockade. This clone was found a few times. Method: immunoSEQ multiplex PCR; TCRdb's copy keeps in-frame clones and lacks some. The data show roughly 13,000 clones, roughly two thirds seen once. Treatment was either pembrolizumab 200 mg every 3 weeks or cemiplimab 350 mg every 2 weeks. Input was about 616 ng to 6,500 ng of genomic DNA from tumor or blood. The CDR3 loop spans 14 amino acids. Trimming took off 2 bases at V and 6 bases at J, with 13 bases between the two ends. Germline V gives CDR1 MDHEN, CDR2 SYDVKM.

This material consisted of tumor tissue, taken after anti-PD-1 treatment. The sequence came from a human donor with cutaneous squamous cell carcinoma. V and J are TRBV28 and TRBJ1-1, with D possibly matching TRBD1 (5 bases). The CDR3 spells CASSLAGRTPEAFF. CDR3 bases: TGTGCCAGCAGTTTAGCAGGGCGGACCCCTGAAGCTTTCTTT. The variable domain in full, with the rest retrieved from reference TRBV28 and TRBJ1-1, is DVKVTQSSRYLVKRTGEKVFLECVQDMDHENMFWYRQDPGLGLRLIYFSYDVKMKEKGDIPEGYSVSREKKERFSLILESASTNQTSMYLCASSLAGRTPEAFFGQGTRLTVV.